Listed below are T cell receptor beta chains from one sample, sequenced in a study of T-cell memory formation after mild COVID-19. Using its own MiXCR run on the 5' RACE reads, TCRdb lists one record per CDR3 protein. The sample lists about 130,000 distinct CDR3 sequences, over 15% seen once, with 4.5% to 6.5% in the top ten. Specimen: PBMCs or a T cell subset sorted from them (not recorded which). The receptors come from a man between 18 and 35 years old who had mild COVID-19 (a few samples of this study predate the infection). Cell type and time point are not known. Each CDR3 is given with its conserved first and last residue. The D gene is left open where the match is weak. Clone size, where shown, is once, few, many, or a class for clones that have expanded.

d_gene: TRBD2; j_gene: TRBJ2-7; abundance: few; v_gene: TRBV5-5; CDR3aa: CASSPRLAGASYEQYF; CDR3nt: TGTGCCAGCAGCCCGAGACTAGCGGGGGCCTCCTACGAGCAGTACTTC
d_gene: NA; j_gene: TRBJ2-6; abundance: few; v_gene: TRBV4-3; CDR3aa: CASSQDRRRLSGANVLTF; CDR3nt: TGCGCCAGCAGCCAAGATCGAAGGCGTCTCTCTGGGGCCAACGTCCTGACTTTC
d_gene: NA; j_gene: TRBJ1-2; abundance: NA; v_gene: TRBV9; CDR3aa: CASSPAGILGYTF; CDR3nt: TGTGCCAGCAGCCCAGCCGGGATCTTGGGCTACACCTTC
d_gene: NA; j_gene: TRBJ1-2; abundance: NA; v_gene: TRBV11-3; CDR3aa: CASSLLPGINYGYTF; CDR3nt: TGTGCCAGCAGCTTACTCCCAGGGATTAACTATGGCTACACCTTC
d_gene: TRBD1; j_gene: TRBJ2-5; abundance: few; v_gene: TRBV12-3/TRBV12-4; CDR3aa: CASIAGQGTETQYF; CDR3nt: TGTGCCAGCATTGCTGGACAGGGGACAGAGACCCAGTACTTC
d_gene: NA; j_gene: TRBJ2-3; abundance: NA; v_gene: TRBV9; CDR3aa: CASSGGLLTDTQYF; CDR3nt: TGTGCCAGCAGCGGTGGGCTCCTCACAGATACGCAGTATTTT
d_gene: NA; j_gene: TRBJ1-1; abundance: few; v_gene: TRBV6-5; CDR3aa: CASSYLGTEAFF; CDR3nt: TGTGCCAGCAGTTATCTGGGTACAGAAGCTTTCTTT
d_gene: NA; j_gene: TRBJ2-1; abundance: few; v_gene: TRBV7-2; CDR3aa: CASSSLGIPQFF; CDR3nt: TGTGCCAGCAGCTCACTAGGAATCCCCCAGTTCTTC
d_gene: TRBD1; j_gene: TRBJ1-2; abundance: NA; v_gene: TRBV6-2/TRBV6-3; CDR3aa: CASEDRGYGYTF; CDR3nt: TGTGCCAGCGAGGACAGGGGCTATGGCTACACCTTC
d_gene: NA; j_gene: TRBJ2-5; abundance: few; v_gene: TRBV10-3; CDR3aa: CAIRGYTQETQYF; CDR3nt: TGTGCCATCAGGGGCTATACCCAGGAGACCCAGTACTTC
d_gene: NA; j_gene: TRBJ1-5; abundance: NA; v_gene: TRBV12-3/TRBV12-4; CDR3aa: CASSLHKQNQPQHF; CDR3nt: TGTGCCAGCAGTTTACACAAGCAGAATCAGCCCCAGCATTTT
d_gene: TRBD1; j_gene: TRBJ1-6; abundance: few; v_gene: TRBV6-5; CDR3aa: CASSYETGSLNSPLHF; CDR3nt: TGTGCCAGCAGTTACGAGACAGGGTCGTTGAATTCACCCCTCCACTTT
d_gene: TRBD2; j_gene: TRBJ2-7; abundance: few; v_gene: TRBV7-2; CDR3aa: CASERGGALYEQYF; CDR3nt: TGTGCCAGCGAGCGCGGGGGGGCCCTTTACGAGCAGTACTTC
d_gene: NA; j_gene: TRBJ1-5; abundance: few; v_gene: TRBV12-3/TRBV12-4; CDR3aa: CASRAVTGGPQHF; CDR3nt: TGTGCCAGCAGGGCTGTTACGGGGGGGCCCCAGCATTTT
d_gene: TRBD1; j_gene: TRBJ1-5; abundance: few; v_gene: TRBV6-5; CDR3aa: CASSGGTADSNQPQHF; CDR3nt: TGTGCCAGCAGCGGGGGGACAGCCGATAGCAATCAGCCCCAGCATTTT
d_gene: NA; j_gene: TRBJ1-2; abundance: NA; v_gene: TRBV3-1; CDR3aa: CARGLRQCGYTF; CDR3nt: TGTGCCAGGGGTCTTCGACAGTGTGGCTACACCTTC
d_gene: NA; j_gene: TRBJ2-3; abundance: NA; v_gene: TRBV28; CDR3aa: CASRHNIDTQYF; CDR3nt: TGTGCCAGCAGACACAATATTGATACGCAGTATTTT
d_gene: NA; j_gene: TRBJ2-7; abundance: many; v_gene: TRBV7-9; CDR3aa: CASKGLKGDSYEQYF; CDR3nt: TGTGCCAGCAAAGGTCTGAAGGGGGACTCCTACGAGCAGTACTTC
d_gene: NA; j_gene: TRBJ2-5; abundance: NA; v_gene: TRBV30; CDR3aa: CAWTRTMGDGAQYF; CDR3nt: TGTGCCTGGACCCGTACCATGGGCGACGGGGCCCAGTACTTC
d_gene: NA; j_gene: TRBJ1-1; abundance: NA; v_gene: TRBV5-6; CDR3aa: CASSFVTVGQAFF; CDR3nt: TGTGCCAGCAGCTTCGTGACCGTGGGCCAAGCTTTCTTT
d_gene: NA; j_gene: TRBJ1-3; abundance: few; v_gene: TRBV4-3; CDR3aa: CASSQEGSSGNTIYF; CDR3nt: TGCGCCAGCAGCCAAGAAGGGAGCTCTGGAAACACCATATATTTT
d_gene: NA; j_gene: TRBJ2-1; abundance: NA; v_gene: TRBV5-1; CDR3aa: CASSLGGRGNNEQFF; CDR3nt: TGCGCCAGCAGCTTGGGTGGCAGGGGTAACAATGAGCAGTTCTTC